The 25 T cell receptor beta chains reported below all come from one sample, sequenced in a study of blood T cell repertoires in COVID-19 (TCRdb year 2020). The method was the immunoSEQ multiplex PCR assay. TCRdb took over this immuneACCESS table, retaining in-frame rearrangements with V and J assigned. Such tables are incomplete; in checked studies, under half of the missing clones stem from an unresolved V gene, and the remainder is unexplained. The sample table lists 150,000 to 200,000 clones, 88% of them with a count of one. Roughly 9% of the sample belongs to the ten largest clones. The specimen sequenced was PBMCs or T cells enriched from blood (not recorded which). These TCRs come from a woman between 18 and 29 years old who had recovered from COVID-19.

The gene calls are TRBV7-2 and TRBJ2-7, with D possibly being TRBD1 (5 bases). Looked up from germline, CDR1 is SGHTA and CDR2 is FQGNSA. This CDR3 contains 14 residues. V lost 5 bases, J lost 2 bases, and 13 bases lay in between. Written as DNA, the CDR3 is TGTGCCAGCAGCCAAGCACAGGAGACCTACGAGCAGTACTTC. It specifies CASSQAQETYEQYF.

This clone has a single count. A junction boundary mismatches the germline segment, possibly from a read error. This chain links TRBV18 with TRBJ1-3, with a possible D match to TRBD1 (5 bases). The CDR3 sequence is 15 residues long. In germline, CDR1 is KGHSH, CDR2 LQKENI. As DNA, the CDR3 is TGTGCCAGCTCACCCGACGTTGGGGCTGGGAACACCATATATTTT. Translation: CASSPDVGAGNTIYF.

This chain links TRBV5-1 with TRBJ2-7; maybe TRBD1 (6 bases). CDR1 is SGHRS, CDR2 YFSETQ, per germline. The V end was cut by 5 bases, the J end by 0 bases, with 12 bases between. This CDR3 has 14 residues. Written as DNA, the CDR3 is TGCGCCAGCAGACCCGAGGACAGCTCCTACGAGCAGTACTTC. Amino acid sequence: CASRPEDSSYEQYF.

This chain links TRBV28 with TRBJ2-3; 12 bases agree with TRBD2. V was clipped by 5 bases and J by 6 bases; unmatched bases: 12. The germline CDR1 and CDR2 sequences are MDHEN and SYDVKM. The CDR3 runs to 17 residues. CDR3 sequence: CASSPTWTSGEPDTQYF. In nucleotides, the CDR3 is TGTGCCAGCAGTCCCACATGGACTAGCGGGGAGCCTGATACGCAGTATTTT.

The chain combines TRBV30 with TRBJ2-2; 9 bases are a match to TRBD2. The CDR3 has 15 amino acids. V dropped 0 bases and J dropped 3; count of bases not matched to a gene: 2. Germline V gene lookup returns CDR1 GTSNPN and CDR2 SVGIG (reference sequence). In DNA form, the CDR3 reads TGTGCCTGGAGTGTTCGACTAGCGGACACCGGGGAGCTGTTTTTT. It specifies CAWSVRLADTGELFF.

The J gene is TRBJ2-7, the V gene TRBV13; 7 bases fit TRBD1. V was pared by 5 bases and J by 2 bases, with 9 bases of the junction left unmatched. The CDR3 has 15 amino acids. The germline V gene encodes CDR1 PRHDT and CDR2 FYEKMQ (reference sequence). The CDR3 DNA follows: TGTGCCAGCAGCCCCCGGGACAGCCCTACCTACGAGCAGTACTTC. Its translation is CASSPRDSPTYEQYF.

CDR3 region: CASSITSGRAGYNEQFF. The DNA for the CDR3 is TGTGCCAGTAGTATAACTAGCGGGAGGGCCGGGTACAATGAGCAGTTCTTC. The chain recombines TRBV19 with TRBJ2-1, with 13 bases identical to TRBD2. After removal of 2 bases from V and 4 bases from J, the junction contained 5 bases not matched to a gene. The CDR3 runs to 17 residues. Germline CDR1 reads LNHDA; CDR2 reads SQIVND (reference sequence).

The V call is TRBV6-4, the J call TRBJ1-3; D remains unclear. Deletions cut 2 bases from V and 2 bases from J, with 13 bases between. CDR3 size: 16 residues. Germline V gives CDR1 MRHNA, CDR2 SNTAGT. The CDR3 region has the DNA TGTGCCAGCAGTGACCCACGCAGGTCTACTGGAAACACCATATATTTT. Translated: CASSDPRRSTGNTIYF.

The CDR3 DNA reads as TGTGCCAGCAGCTTAGTGCCGCGGGTCCAAGAGACCCAGTACTTC. Translation gives CASSLVPRVQETQYF. V usage is TRBV7-8 and J usage is TRBJ2-5; the D gene is possibly TRBD2 (5 bases). Trimming shortened V by 1 base and J by 1 base, and 10 bases separated the two germline ends. Per germline, CDR1 SGHVS and CDR2 FQNEAQ. The length of the CDR3 is 15 residues.

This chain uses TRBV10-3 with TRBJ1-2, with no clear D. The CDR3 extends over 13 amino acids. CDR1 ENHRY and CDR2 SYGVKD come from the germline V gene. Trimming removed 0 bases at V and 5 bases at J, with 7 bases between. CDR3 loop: CAISESSRYGYTF. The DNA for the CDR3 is TGTGCCATCAGTGAGTCATCTAGGTATGGCTACACCTTC.

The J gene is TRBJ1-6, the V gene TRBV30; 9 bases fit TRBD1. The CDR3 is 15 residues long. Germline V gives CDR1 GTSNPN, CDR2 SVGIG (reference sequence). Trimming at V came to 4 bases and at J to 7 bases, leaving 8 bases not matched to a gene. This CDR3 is CAWTLQGARNSPLHF. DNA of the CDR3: TGTGCCTGGACTTTACAGGGGGCTCGGAATTCACCCCTCCACTTT.

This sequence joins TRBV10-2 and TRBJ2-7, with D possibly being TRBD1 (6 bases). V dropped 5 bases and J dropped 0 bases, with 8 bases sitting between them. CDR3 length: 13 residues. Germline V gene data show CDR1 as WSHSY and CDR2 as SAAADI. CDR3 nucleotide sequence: TGCGCCAGCAGTACAGGGAGCTCCTACGAGCAGTACTTC. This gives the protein CASSTGSSYEQYF.

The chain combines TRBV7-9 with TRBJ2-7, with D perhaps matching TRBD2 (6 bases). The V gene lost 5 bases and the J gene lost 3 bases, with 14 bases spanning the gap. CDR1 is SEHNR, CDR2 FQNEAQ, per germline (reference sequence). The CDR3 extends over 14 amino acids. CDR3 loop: CASSHGEAGYEQYF. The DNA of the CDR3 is TGTGCCAGCAGCCATGGGGAAGCGGGCTACGAGCAGTACTTC.

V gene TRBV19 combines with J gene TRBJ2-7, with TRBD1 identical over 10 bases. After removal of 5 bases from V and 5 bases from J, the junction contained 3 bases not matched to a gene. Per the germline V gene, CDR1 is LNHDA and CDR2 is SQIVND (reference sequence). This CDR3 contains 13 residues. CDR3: CASSGQGVHEQYF. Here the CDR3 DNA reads TGTGCCAGTAGTGGACAGGGGGTCCACGAGCAGTACTTC.

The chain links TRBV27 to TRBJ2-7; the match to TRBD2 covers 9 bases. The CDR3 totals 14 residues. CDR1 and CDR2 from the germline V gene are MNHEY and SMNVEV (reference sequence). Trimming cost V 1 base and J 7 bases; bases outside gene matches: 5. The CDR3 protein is CASSLWREGGEQYF. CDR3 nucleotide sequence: TGTGCCAGCAGTTTATGGCGGGAGGGAGGGGAGCAGTACTTC.

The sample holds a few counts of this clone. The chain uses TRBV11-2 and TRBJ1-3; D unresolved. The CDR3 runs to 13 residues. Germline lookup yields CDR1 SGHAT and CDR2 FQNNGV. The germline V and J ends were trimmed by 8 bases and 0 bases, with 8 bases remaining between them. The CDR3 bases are TGTGCCAGCTCCGGGATCTCTGGAAACACCATATATTTT. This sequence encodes CASSGISGNTIYF.

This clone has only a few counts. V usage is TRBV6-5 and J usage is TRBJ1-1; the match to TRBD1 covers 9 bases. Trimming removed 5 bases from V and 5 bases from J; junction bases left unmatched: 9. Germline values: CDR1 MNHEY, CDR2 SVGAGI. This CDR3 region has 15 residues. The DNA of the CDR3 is TGTGCCAGCAGTAGACAGGGGGTCATCGAAACTGAAGCTTTCTTT. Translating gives CASSRQGVIETEAFF.

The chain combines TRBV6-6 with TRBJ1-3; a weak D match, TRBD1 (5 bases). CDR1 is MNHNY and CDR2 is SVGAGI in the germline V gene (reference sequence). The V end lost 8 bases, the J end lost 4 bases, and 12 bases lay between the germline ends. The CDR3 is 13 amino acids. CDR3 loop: CASSGTEGNTIYF. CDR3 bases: TGTGCCAGCTCCGGGACTGAAGGAAACACCATATATTTT.

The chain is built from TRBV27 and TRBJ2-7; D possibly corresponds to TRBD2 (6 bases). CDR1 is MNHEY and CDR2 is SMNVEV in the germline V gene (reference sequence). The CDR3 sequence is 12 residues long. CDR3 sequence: CAAGVGALEQYF. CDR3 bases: TGTGCAGCGGGCGTAGGAGCCCTCGAGCAGTACTTC.

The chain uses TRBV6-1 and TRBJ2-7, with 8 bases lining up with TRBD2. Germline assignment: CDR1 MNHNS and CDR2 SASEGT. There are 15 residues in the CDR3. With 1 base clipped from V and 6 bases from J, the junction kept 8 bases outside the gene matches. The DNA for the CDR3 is TGTGCCAGCAGTGAAGAAGCGGGAGACGGTCGCGAGCAGTACTTC. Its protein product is CASSEEAGDGREQYF.

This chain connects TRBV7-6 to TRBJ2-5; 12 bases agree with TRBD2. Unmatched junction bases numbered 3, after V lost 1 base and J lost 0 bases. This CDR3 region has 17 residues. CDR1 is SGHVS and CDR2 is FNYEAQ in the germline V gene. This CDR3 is CASSLDGLAGHQETQYF. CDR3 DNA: TGTGCCAGCAGCTTAGACGGACTAGCGGGGCACCAAGAGACCCAGTACTTC.

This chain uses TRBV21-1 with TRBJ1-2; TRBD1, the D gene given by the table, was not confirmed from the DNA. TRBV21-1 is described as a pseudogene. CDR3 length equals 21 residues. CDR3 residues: CASNFRDSPFWIRGEGFGYTF. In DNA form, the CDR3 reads TGTGCCAGTAATTTCCGGGACAGTCCTTTTTGGATCAGGGGTGAAGGGTTTGGCTACACCTTC.

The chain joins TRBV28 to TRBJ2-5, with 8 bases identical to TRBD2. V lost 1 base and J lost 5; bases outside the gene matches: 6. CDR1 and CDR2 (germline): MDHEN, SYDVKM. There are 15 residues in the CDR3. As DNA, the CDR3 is TGTGCCAGCAGTTTATCCACGGGGGGGCGGGAGACCCAGTACTTC. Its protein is CASSLSTGGRETQYF. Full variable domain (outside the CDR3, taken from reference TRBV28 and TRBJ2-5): DVKVTQSSRYLVKRTGEKVFLECVQDMDHENMFWYRQDPGLGLRLIYFSYDVKMKEKGDIPEGYSVSREKKERFSLILESASTNQTSMYLCASSLSTGGRETQYFGPGTRLLVL.

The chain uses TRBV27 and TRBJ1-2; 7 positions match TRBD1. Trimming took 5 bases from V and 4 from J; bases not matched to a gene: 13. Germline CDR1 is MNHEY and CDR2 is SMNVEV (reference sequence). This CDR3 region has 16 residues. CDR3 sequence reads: CASSASGTAHTYGYTF. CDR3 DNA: TGTGCCAGCAGTGCCTCCGGGACAGCGCATACCTATGGCTACACCTTC.

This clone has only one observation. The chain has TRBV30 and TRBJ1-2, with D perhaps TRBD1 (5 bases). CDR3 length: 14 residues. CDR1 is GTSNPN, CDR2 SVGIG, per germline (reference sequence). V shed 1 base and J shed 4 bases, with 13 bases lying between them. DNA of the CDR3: TGTGCCTGGAGTGGGGCAGGGCTAATCTATGGCTACACCTTC. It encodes CAWSGAGLIYGYTF.